The 32 T cell receptor beta chains below all came from one sample that was sequenced in a study of T cell clones after liver transplantation. Some clones are missing from TCRdb's copy, which holds only in-frame ones; the method was immunoSEQ multiplex PCR. Among roughly 60,000 clones listed, 70% were seen once. The material was CD4+ T cells from blood, obtained at the approximately 16-month timepoint. The receptors come from a human patient who received a liver transplant. Some T cells here may be from the graft donor.

The chain uses TRBV6-1 and TRBJ2-7, with D tentatively TRBD1 (5 bases). Per the germline V gene, CDR1 is MNHNS and CDR2 is SASEGT. The CDR3 runs 17 residues. The V gene lost 4 bases and the J gene lost 0 bases, with 19 bases spanning the gap. The chain's CDR3 is CASSVITGNPNSYEQYF. In nucleotides, the CDR3 is TGTGCCAGCAGTGTAATTACAGGTAACCCCAACTCCTACGAGCAGTACTTC.

This clone is classed as medium-sized. The CDR3, as DNA: TGTGCCAGTAGTATAGTGGGACGTTCACCCCTCCACTTT. This translates into CASSIVGRSPLHF. The chain carries TRBV19 and TRBJ1-6; possible D gene TRBD1, 5 bases. The CDR3 is 13 residues long. Trimming removed 1 base at V and 9 bases at J, with 7 bases between. CDR1 and CDR2 (germline): LNHDA, SQIVND (reference sequence).

The chain employs TRBV2 and TRBJ1-4; perhaps TRBD1 as D (5 bases). V was shortened by 4 bases and J by 5 bases, with 8 bases between the two germline ends. The germline V gene has CDR1 SNHLY and CDR2 FYNNEI. The CDR3 runs to 13 residues. CDR3 residues: CASSGGGNEKLFF. CDR3 bases: TGTGCCAGCAGTGGGGGGGGAAATGAAAAACTGTTTTTT.

The chain has TRBV30 and TRBJ1-1; 9 positions match TRBD1. This CDR3 region has 12 residues. V shed 3 bases and J 11 bases; nucleotides not matched to a gene: 7. The germline V gene encodes CDR1 GTSNPN and CDR2 SVGIG (reference sequence). Written as DNA, the CDR3 is TGTGCCTGGAGGGGAACAGGGGGCCCGGCTTTCTTT. Translated: CAWRGTGGPAFF. The full variable domain, rest sourced from reference TRBV30 and TRBJ1-1, is SQTIHQWPATLVQPVGSPLSLECTVEGTSNPNLYWYRQAAGRGLQLLFYSVGIGQISSEVPQNLSASRPQDRQFILSSKKLLLSDSGFYLCAWRGTGGPAFFGQGTRLTVV.

The V call is TRBV15, the J call TRBJ2-1, with D possibly matching TRBD1 (6 bases). The V gene's germline CDR1 is LNHNV and CDR2 YYDKDF (reference sequence). The CDR3 is made up of 14 amino acids. V gave up 1 base and J gave up 5 bases, with 9 bases separating them. CDR3: CATSRAAGDNEQFF. Here the CDR3 DNA reads TGTGCCACCAGCAGAGCGGCAGGGGACAATGAGCAGTTCTTC.

The rearrangement links TRBV6-1 to TRBJ1-5; 8 bases map to TRBD1. The CDR3 is 14 amino acids. Germline trimming cut 10 bases from V and 6 bases from J; bases unmatched to any gene: 11. The V gene's germline CDR1 is MNHNS and CDR2 SASEGT. Here the CDR3 DNA reads TGTGCCACCTATTCCGGACAGGGCAGTCAGCCCCAGCATTTT. Protein: CATYSGQGSQPQHF.

The V and J genes are TRBV5-1 and TRBJ2-7; D uncertain. The V end lost 4 bases, the J end lost 3 bases, and 14 bases lay between the germline ends. CDR1 SGHRS and CDR2 YFSETQ come from the germline V gene. The CDR3 covers 14 residues. This CDR3 reads CASSTSAGSYEQYF. CDR3 nucleotide sequence: TGCGCCAGCAGCACCTCTGCTGGTAGCTACGAGCAGTACTTC.

The sample holds one count of this clone. The chain has TRBV29-1 and TRBJ2-5; D might be TRBD1 (5 bases). Germline CDR1 and CDR2: SQVTM and ANQGSEA. V gave up 4 bases and J gave up 4 bases, with 13 bases separating them. There are 13 residues in the CDR3. CDR3 sequence: CSVGAGLRETQYF. The CDR3 bases are TGCAGCGTTGGGGCAGGGTTAAGAGAGACCCAGTACTTC.

The chain is built from TRBV30 and TRBJ1-1, with D unresolved. CDR1 and CDR2 (germline): GTSNPN, SVGIG (reference sequence). This CDR3 spans 12 amino acids. Between the trimmed V and J ends, which lost 4 bases and 8 bases, there was a span of 14 bases. DNA of the CDR3: TGTGCCTGGATAGGGTGGGCAGGCGAAGCTTTCTTT. It codes for CAWIGWAGEAFF. The variable domain in full, completed from reference TRBV30 and TRBJ1-1, reads SQTIHQWPATLVQPVGSPLSLECTVEGTSNPNLYWYRQAAGRGLQLLFYSVGIGQISSEVPQNLSASRPQDRQFILSSKKLLLSDSGFYLCAWIGWAGEAFFGQGTRLTVV.

V gene TRBV5-4 combines with J gene TRBJ2-1; D may be TRBD1 or TRBD2 (5 bases each). The CDR3 extends over 17 amino acids. CDR1 is SGHNT, CDR2 YYREEE, per germline (reference sequence). The V gene lost 0 bases and the J gene lost 1 base, with 14 bases spanning the gap. CDR3 protein: CASSLEGTPRSYNEQFF. The CDR3 bases are TGTGCCAGCAGCTTGGAGGGGACCCCCAGGTCCTACAATGAGCAGTTCTTC.

This clone was seen more than once but under ten times. The gene calls are TRBV5-6 and TRBJ2-5, with TRBD1 matching 9 bases. The CDR3 has 14 residues. CDR1 is SGHDT and CDR2 is YYEEEE in the germline V gene. The V and J ends lost 3 bases and 7 bases, in that order; junction bases with no gene match: 7. In nucleotides, the CDR3 is TGTGCCAGCAGCTGGGGACAGGGTTCAGGGACCCAGTACTTC. It specifies CASSWGQGSGTQYF.

V usage is TRBV4-3 and J usage is TRBJ2-3; possibly TRBD1 for D (6 bases). The germline V and J ends were trimmed by 0 bases and 3 bases, with 10 bases remaining between them. Germline values: CDR1 LGHNA, CDR2 YSLEER. The CDR3 extends over 15 amino acids. The DNA of the CDR3 is TGCGCCAGCAGCCAAGATTACAGGGTAACAGATACGCAGTATTTT. Protein product: CASSQDYRVTDTQYF.

CDR3 loop: CASSLYSGNEQFF. DNA of the CDR3: TGTGCCAGCAGCCTATATAGCGGAAATGAGCAGTTCTTC. The chain links TRBV7-9 to TRBJ2-1; D may be TRBD2 (6 bases). Germline V gene lookup returns CDR1 SEHNR and CDR2 FQNEAQ (reference sequence). CDR3 length: 13 residues. V gave up 5 bases and J gave up 7 bases, with 12 bases separating them.

This clone was recorded once. The chain combines TRBV5-6 with TRBJ1-5; D possibly corresponds to TRBD1 (5 bases). Per the germline V gene, CDR1 is SGHDT and CDR2 is YYEEEE. V dropped 2 bases and J dropped 4 bases, with 7 bases sitting between them. The CDR3 is made up of 13 amino acids. CDR3 sequence: CASSFGANQPQHF. The CDR3 nucleotides read TGTGCCAGCAGCTTTGGGGCAAATCAGCCCCAGCATTTT.

In DNA, the CDR3 is TGTGCCAGCAGCTCAAACATGGAGGCTTTCTTT. It yields the protein CASSSNMEAFF. V is TRBV11-3 and J is TRBJ1-1; no clear D. CDR3 size: 11 residues. Germline CDR1 is SGHNT and CDR2 is YENEEA. V was cut by 4 bases and J by 11 bases, with 11 bases left in between.

The CDR3 region has the DNA TGCGCCAGCAGCCCCGGACAGACCTACGAGCAGTACTTC. This translates into CASSPGQTYEQYF. The J gene is TRBJ2-7, the V gene TRBV5-1, with a possible D match to TRBD1 (6 bases). In germline, CDR1 is SGHRS, CDR2 YFSETQ. Trimming removed 4 bases at V and 2 bases at J, with 10 bases between. The CDR3 runs 13 residues. Drawing the rest from reference TRBV5-1 and TRBJ2-7, the complete variable domain is KAGVTQTPRYLIKTRGQQVTLSCSPISGHRSVSWYQQTPGQGLQFLFEYFSETQRNKGNFPGRFSGRQFSNSRSEMNVSTLELGDSALYLCASSPGQTYEQYFGPGTRLTVT.

The rearrangement uses TRBV2 and TRBJ1-3; possibly TRBD1 for D (5 bases). Per the germline V gene, CDR1 is SNHLY and CDR2 is FYNNEI. V was pared by 6 bases and J by 4 bases, with 19 bases between. CDR3 length: 16 residues. CDR3 sequence reads: CASRLDPGGVGNTIYF. DNA for the CDR3: TGTGCCAGCAGACTCGACCCCGGAGGGGTAGGAAACACCATATATTTT.

The rearrangement uses TRBV9 and TRBJ2-1, with a possible D match to TRBD2 (6 bases). V lost 0 bases and J 11 bases, leaving 12 bases between the germline ends. The germline V gene has CDR1 SGDLS and CDR2 YYNGEE. The CDR3 has 13 amino acids. The CDR3 spells CASSVETSPKQFF. In nucleotides, the CDR3 is TGTGCCAGCAGCGTAGAAACTAGCCCAAAGCAGTTCTTC.

V gene TRBV6-1 combines with J gene TRBJ2-7; a weak D match, TRBD1 (5 bases). Germline CDR1 and CDR2: MNHNS and SASEGT. V lost 6 bases, J lost 2 bases, and 8 bases lay in between. The CDR3 spans 12 residues. The CDR3 DNA follows: TGTGCCAGCAGGACAGTAACCTACGAGCAGTACTTC. The encoded protein is CASRTVTYEQYF.

This chain links TRBV27 with TRBJ2-2; possible D gene TRBD1, 5 bases. Germline-derived CDR1 and CDR2 are MNHEY and SMNVEV (reference sequence). V lost 3 bases, J lost 7 bases, and 15 bases lay in between. This CDR3 has 15 residues. The CDR3 protein is CASSLTSGQGGELFF. Here the CDR3 DNA reads TGTGCCAGCAGTTTGACCTCTGGGCAGGGCGGGGAGCTGTTTTTT.

The gene calls are TRBV28 and TRBJ2-1; no clear D. Germline V lookup: CDR1 MDHEN, CDR2 SYDVKM. V was clipped by 5 bases and J by 9 bases, with 17 bases between them. The CDR3 consists of 14 residues. As DNA, the CDR3 is TGTGCCAGCAGTCCCCCCCCTTTGGGAAGTGAGCAGTTCTTC. Translation: CASSPPPLGSEQFF. Complete variable domain (other parts from reference TRBV28 and TRBJ2-1): DVKVTQSSRYLVKRTGEKVFLECVQDMDHENMFWYRQDPGLGLRLIYFSYDVKMKEKGDIPEGYSVSREKKERFSLILESASTNQTSMYLCASSPPPLGSEQFFGPGTRLTVL.

The V gene is TRBV11-2, the J gene TRBJ2-5, with 7 bases aligning to TRBD1. CDR1 is SGHAT, CDR2 FQNNGV, per germline. V lost 5 bases, J lost 5 bases, and 8 bases stayed unmatched. CDR3 size: 14 residues. This CDR3 is CASSHRQGRETQYF. The CDR3 DNA follows: TGTGCCAGCAGCCATCGACAGGGACGGGAGACCCAGTACTTC.

A single count supports this clone. The rearrangement links TRBV18 to TRBJ1-5, with 7 bases fitting TRBD1. CDR1 and CDR2 (germline): KGHSH, LQKENI. V shed 5 bases, J shed 4 bases, and the junction held 8 bases outside the gene matches. The CDR3 extends over 15 amino acids. The CDR3 region is CASSNIGDSNQPQHF. The CDR3 DNA reads as TGTGCCAGCTCAAACATAGGGGACAGTAATCAGCCCCAGCATTTT.

Concerning this clone itself: The identical CDR3 is also encoded by other nucleotide sequences in the sample. The chain couples TRBV30 to TRBJ1-5; 9 bases are shared with TRBD1. The CDR3 runs to 14 residues. Germline V gene lookup returns CDR1 GTSNPN and CDR2 SVGIG (reference sequence). With 3 bases clipped from V and 4 bases from J, the junction kept 4 bases outside the gene matches. The CDR3 DNA reads as TGTGCCTGGAGCGCGACAGGGGGGAATCAGCCCCAGCATTTT. This sequence encodes CAWSATGGNQPQHF.

CDR3 in DNA: TGTGCCAGCAGCAGGGGGAGTGAAAAACTGTTTTTT. Translated, it gives CASSRGSEKLFF. The J gene is TRBJ1-4, the V gene TRBV6-5; 7 bases match TRBD1. CDR1 and CDR2 from the germline V gene are MNHEY and SVGAGI. The CDR3 is made up of 12 amino acids. J was trimmed by 7 bases and V by 6 bases; bases with no gene match: 2.

The V call is TRBV19, the J call TRBJ1-3, with TRBD1 as a possible D gene (5 bases). With 8 bases removed from V and 0 bases from J, the gap between germline ends came to 17 bases. The CDR3 covers 16 residues. Per the germline V gene, CDR1 is LNHDA and CDR2 is SQIVND (reference sequence). CDR3: CASHRQTTSSGNTIYF. CDR3 coding DNA: TGTGCCAGTCATCGACAGACAACTTCCTCTGGAAACACCATATATTTT.

This sequence joins TRBV6-1 and TRBJ1-4; perhaps TRBD1 as D (5 bases). CDR1 is MNHNS, CDR2 SASEGT, per germline. There are 16 residues in the CDR3. Trimming stripped 0 bases from V and 5 bases from J, with 13 bases between. For the CDR3, the DNA is TGTGCCAGCAGTGAAGCGGGGGGATCCACCAATGAAAAACTGTTTTTT. Its protein is CASSEAGGSTNEKLFF.

This chain uses TRBV10-3 with TRBJ2-1; TRBD2 matches at 12 bases. V was clipped by 4 bases and J by 5 bases; unmatched bases: 3. The CDR3 spans 15 residues. The germline gives CDR1 ENHRY, CDR2 SYGVKD. The chain's CDR3 is CAISVTSGGHNEQFF. CDR3 DNA sequence: TGTGCCATCAGTGTTACTAGCGGGGGGCACAATGAGCAGTTCTTC.

CDR3 coding DNA: TGTGCCAGCAGTGACCCCCGAGCCAGCGGGATCAACTACAATGAGCAGTTCTTC. This sequence encodes CASSDPRASGINYNEQFF. V and J are TRBV25-1 and TRBJ2-1; 7 nucleotides line up with TRBD2. CDR3 length: 18 residues. Per germline, CDR1 MGHDK and CDR2 SYGVNS. J lost 3 bases, V lost 3 bases, and 14 bases had no gene match.

The chain is built from TRBV5-1 and TRBJ2-3; TRBD2 is a possible D gene (6 bases). CDR3 size: 15 residues. V was clipped by 0 bases and J by 0 bases, with 8 bases between them. Germline V gene data show CDR1 as SGHRS and CDR2 as YFSETQ. CDR3 in DNA: TGCGCCAGCAGCTTGGTTGGGACTAGCACAGATACGCAGTATTTT. Its protein product is CASSLVGTSTDTQYF.

The V gene is TRBV2, the J gene TRBJ2-3; D gene uncertain. Looked up from germline, CDR1 is SNHLY and CDR2 is FYNNEI. Trimming left V 9 bases short and J 2 bases short, with 12 bases between. The CDR3 covers 13 residues. The CDR3 DNA is TGTGCCAGTCGACTGGAAAACACAGATACGCAGTATTTT. Its protein is CASRLENTDTQYF.

The chain employs TRBV7-9 and TRBJ1-5; 11 bases agree with TRBD1. This CDR3 is 19 amino acids long. The ends lost 0 bases at V and 6 bases at J; junction bases unmatched: 13. Germline-derived CDR1 and CDR2 are SEHNR and FQNEAQ (reference sequence). In DNA form, the CDR3 reads TGTGCCAGCAGCTTAGCGGGGGGACAGGGGGTGAAGAGTACTCAGCCCCAGCATTTT. Amino acid sequence: CASSLAGGQGVKSTQPQHF. Looking up the rest from reference TRBV7-9 and TRBJ1-5 gives the full variable domain: DTGVSQNPRHKITKRGQNVTFRCDPISEHNRLYWYRQTLGQGPEFLTYFQNEAQLEKSRLLSDRFSAERPKGSFSTLEIQRTEQGDSAMYLCASSLAGGQGVKSTQPQHFGDGTRLSIL.